These T cell receptor beta chains were read from a single sample in a study of shared clonotypes between healthy human individuals. Repertoires were generated with immunoSEQ multiplex PCR, while TCRdb's copy carries only in-frame clones and drops some. This sample yields about 1.1 million clones, of which approximately 77% are seen a single time; over 0.8% belongs to the top ten. Sequenced input: memory CD4+ T cells from PBMCs. The receptors were gathered from a young man in good health. Some clones in this sample may be carry-over from other donors' samples. The CDR3 runs from the conserved cysteine through the conserved F or W. Each record gives: clone size, V gene, D gene, CDR3 length, J gene, CDR3 DNA, CDR3 protein. D genes are given only for firm matches. Rows give clone size only sometimes, using once, few, many, or a class for an expanded clone.

NA	TRBV7-8	TRBD2	16	TRBJ2-5	TGTGCCAGCAGCCTCGGGACTAGCGGGAGGGGAGAGACCCAGTACTTC	CASSLGTSGRGETQYF
NA	TRBV5-1	NA	13	TRBJ2-5	TGCGCCAGCAGCTTGGAGGGCGAGGAGACCCAGTACTTC	CASSLEGEETQYF
NA	TRBV14	NA	17	TRBJ2-7	TGTGCCAGCAGCCAAGACCCGGCCGACAGGAGATCCTACGAGCAGTACTTC	CASSQDPADRRSYEQYF
NA	TRBV7-2	TRBD2	17	TRBJ2-7	TGTGCCAGCAGCTTGGCCGGGACTAGCGGGCTTCCCTACGAGCAGTACTTC	CASSLAGTSGLPYEQYF
NA	TRBV13	TRBD2	15	TRBJ2-3	TGTGCCAGCAGCTCTAGCGGGAGTCAGGCAGATACGCAGTATTTT	CASSSSGSQADTQYF
NA	TRBV7-2	TRBD2	14	TRBJ2-7	TGTGCCAGCAGCACCCTTCGGACTAGTCACGAGCAGTACTTC	CASSTLRTSHEQYF
NA	TRBV7-9	NA	13	TRBJ1-2	TGTGCCAGCAGCTTAGGACTTAACTATGGCTACACCTTC	CASSLGLNYGYTF
NA	TRBV7-3	NA	11	TRBJ2-2	TGTGCCAGCAGGTTCGGCGGGGAGCTGTTTTTT	CASRFGGELFF
NA	TRBV7-2	TRBD2	14	TRBJ2-7	TGTGCCACCATGGGACTAGCGGGAGCCCGAGAGCAGTACTTC	CATMGLAGAREQYF
NA	TRBV7-8	NA	16	TRBJ1-1	TGTGCCAGCAGCTCTTCCCGGGACACAACGAACACTGAAGCTTTCTTT	CASSSSRDTTNTEAFF
NA	TRBV2	TRBD2	13	TRBJ2-7	TGTGCCAGCAGTGGGGGACTAGTCTACGAGCAGTACTTC	CASSGGLVYEQYF
NA	TRBV30	TRBD2	14	TRBJ2-3	TGTGCCTGGGGGGGACTAGCGCGCACAGATACGCAGTATTTT	CAWGGLARTDTQYF
NA	TRBV11-3	TRBD2	16	TRBJ2-3	TGTGCCAGCAGCCCCGGGACTAGCGGGCCCACAGATACGCAGTATTTT	CASSPGTSGPTDTQYF
once	TRBV28	NA	16	TRBJ1-5	TGTGCCAGCAGTTTAACCAGGGTAGGGGGTGGGCAGCCCCAGCATTTT	CASSLTRVGGGQPQHF
many	TRBV6-6	NA	16	TRBJ1-3	TGTGCCAGCATCGAGGCAGATCTCTCCTCTGGAAACACCATATATTTT	CASIEADLSSGNTIYF
NA	TRBV7-2	NA	15	TRBJ2-1	TGTGCCAGCAGCTTAGGGGGAGTGGCCTACAATGAGCAGTTCTTC	CASSLGGVAYNEQFF
NA	TRBV5-1	TRBD2	15	TRBJ2-3	TGCGCCAGCAGCTTGGTTGCGGGAGCGCCGGATACGCAGTATTTT	CASSLVAGAPDTQYF